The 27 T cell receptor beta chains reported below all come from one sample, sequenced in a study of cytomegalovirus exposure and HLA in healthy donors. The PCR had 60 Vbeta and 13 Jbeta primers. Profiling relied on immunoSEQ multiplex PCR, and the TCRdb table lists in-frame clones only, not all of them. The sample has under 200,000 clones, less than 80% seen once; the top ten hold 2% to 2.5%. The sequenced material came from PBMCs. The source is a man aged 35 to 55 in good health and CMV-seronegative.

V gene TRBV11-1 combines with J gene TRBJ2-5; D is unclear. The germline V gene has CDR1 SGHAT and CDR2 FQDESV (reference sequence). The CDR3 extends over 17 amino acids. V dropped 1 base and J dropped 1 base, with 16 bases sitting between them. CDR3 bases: TGTGCCAGCAGCTTAGGTGTCCGGGTCGTTCCCCAAGAGACCCAGTACTTC. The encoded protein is CASSLGVRVVPQETQYF.

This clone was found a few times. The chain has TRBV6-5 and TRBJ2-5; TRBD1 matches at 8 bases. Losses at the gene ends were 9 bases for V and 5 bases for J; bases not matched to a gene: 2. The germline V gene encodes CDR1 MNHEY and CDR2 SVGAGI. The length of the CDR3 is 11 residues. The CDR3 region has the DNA TGTGCCAGTGACAGGGGTGAGACCCAGTACTTC. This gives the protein CASDRGETQYF.

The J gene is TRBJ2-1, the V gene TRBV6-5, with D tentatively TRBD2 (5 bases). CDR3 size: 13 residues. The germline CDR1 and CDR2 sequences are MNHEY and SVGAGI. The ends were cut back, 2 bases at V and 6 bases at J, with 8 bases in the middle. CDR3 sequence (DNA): TGTGCCAGCAGTTACGGCGGGCTCAATGAGCAGTTCTTC. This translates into CASSYGGLNEQFF.

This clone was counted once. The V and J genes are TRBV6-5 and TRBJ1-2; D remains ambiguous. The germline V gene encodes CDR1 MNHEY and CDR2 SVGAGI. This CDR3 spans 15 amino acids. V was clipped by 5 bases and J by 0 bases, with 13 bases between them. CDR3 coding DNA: TGTGCCAGCAGTCCAAGCGCAGCCTCTAACTATGGCTACACCTTC. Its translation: CASSPSAASNYGYTF.

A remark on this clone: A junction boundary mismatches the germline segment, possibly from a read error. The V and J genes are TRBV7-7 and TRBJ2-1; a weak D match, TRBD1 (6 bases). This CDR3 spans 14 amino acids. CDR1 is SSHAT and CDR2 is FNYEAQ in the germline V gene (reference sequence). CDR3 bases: TGTGCTAGCAGCCCCCACACAGGGCCCGGTGAGCAGTTCTTC. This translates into CASSPHTGPGEQFF.

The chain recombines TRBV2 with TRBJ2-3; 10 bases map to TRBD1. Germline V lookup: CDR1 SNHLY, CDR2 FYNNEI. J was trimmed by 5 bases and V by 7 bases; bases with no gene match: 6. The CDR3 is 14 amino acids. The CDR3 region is CASNWDRGRDTQYF. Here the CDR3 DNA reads TGTGCCAGCAACTGGGACAGGGGAAGAGATACGCAGTATTTT.

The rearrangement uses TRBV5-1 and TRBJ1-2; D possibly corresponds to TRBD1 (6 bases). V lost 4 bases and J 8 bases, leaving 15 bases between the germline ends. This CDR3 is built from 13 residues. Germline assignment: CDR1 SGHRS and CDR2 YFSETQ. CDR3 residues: CASSTTGIRGYTF. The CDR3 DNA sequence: TGCGCCAGCAGCACCACAGGGATACGGGGCTACACCTTC.

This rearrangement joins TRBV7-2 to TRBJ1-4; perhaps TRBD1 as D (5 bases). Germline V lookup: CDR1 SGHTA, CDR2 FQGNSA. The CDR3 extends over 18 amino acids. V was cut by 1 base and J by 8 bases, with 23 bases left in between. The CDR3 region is CASSLDPTLPGRGEKLFF. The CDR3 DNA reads TGTGCCAGCAGCTTAGACCCAACTCTCCCTGGGCGGGGGGAAAAACTGTTTTTT. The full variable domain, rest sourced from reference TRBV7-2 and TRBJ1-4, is GAGVSQSPSNKVTEKGKDVELRCDPISGHTALYWYRQSLGQGLEFLIYFQGNSAPDKSGLPSDRFSAERTGGSVSTLTIQRTQQEDSAVYLCASSLDPTLPGRGEKLFFGSGTQLSVL.

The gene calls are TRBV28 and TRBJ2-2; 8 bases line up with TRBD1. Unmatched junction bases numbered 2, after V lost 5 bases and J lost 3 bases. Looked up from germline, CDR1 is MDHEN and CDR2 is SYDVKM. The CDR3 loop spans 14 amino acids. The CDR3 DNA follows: TGTGCCAGCAGTCCGACAGGGGACACCGGGGAGCTGTTTTTT. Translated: CASSPTGDTGELFF.

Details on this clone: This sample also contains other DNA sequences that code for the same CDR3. The CDR3 loop reads CASSRGGEQYF. In DNA form, the CDR3 reads TGTGCCAGCAGTCGGGGAGGAGAGCAGTACTTC. This chain connects TRBV27 to TRBJ2-7, with D possibly TRBD2 on 6 matching bases. Deletions cut 5 bases from V and 7 bases from J, with 9 bases between. This CDR3 has 11 amino acids. Germline values: CDR1 MNHEY, CDR2 SMNVEV (reference sequence).

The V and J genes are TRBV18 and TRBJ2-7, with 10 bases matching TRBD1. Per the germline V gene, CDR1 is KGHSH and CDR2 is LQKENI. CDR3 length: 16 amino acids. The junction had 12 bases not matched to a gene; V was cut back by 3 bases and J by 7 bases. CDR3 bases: TGTGCCAGCTCACCGGGGACAGGGGCCTCCTGGGGGGAGCAGTACTTC. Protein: CASSPGTGASWGEQYF.

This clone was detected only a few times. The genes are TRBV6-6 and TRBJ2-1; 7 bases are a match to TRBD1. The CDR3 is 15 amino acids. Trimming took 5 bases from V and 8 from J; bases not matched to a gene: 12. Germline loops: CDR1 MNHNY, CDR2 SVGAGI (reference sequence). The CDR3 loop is CASSIPLTGYHEQFF. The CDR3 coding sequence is TGTGCCAGCAGTATCCCTCTGACAGGGTACCATGAGCAGTTCTTC.

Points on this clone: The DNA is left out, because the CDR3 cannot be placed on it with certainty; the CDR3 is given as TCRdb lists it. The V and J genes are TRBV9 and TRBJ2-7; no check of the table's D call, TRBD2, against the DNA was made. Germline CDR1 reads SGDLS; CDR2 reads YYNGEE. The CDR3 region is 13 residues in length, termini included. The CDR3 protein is CASSVGAGTSVYF.

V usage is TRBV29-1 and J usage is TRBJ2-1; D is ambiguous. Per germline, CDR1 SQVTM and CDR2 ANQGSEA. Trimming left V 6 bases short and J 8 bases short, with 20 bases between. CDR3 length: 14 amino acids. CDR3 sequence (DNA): TGCAGCGTCGAACAGCGCGGTGGGTACGATGAGCAGTTCTTC. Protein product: CSVEQRGGYDEQFF.

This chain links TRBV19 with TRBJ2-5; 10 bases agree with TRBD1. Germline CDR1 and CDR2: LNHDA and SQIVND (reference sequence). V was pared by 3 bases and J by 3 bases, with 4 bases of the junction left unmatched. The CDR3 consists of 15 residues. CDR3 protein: CASSIRQGAEETQYF. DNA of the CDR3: TGTGCCAGTAGTATCCGACAGGGGGCTGAAGAGACCCAGTACTTC.

This CDR3 reads CASRAPGTANTEAFF. DNA of the CDR3: TGTGCCAGCAGAGCCCCCGGGACAGCCAACACTGAAGCTTTCTTT. The gene calls are TRBV6-4 and TRBJ1-1, with 7 positions matching TRBD1. Germline CDR1 and CDR2: MRHNA and SNTAGT. The CDR3 totals 15 residues. V gave up 6 bases and J gave up 2 bases; unmatched junction bases: 9.

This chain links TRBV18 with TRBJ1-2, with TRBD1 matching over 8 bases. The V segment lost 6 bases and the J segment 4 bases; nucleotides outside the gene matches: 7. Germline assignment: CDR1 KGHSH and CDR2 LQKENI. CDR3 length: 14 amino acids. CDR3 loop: CASSRGTGGYGYTF. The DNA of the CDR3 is TGTGCCAGCTCGAGGGGGACAGGAGGCTATGGCTACACCTTC. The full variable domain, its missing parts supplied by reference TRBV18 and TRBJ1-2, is NAGVMQNPRHLVRRRGQEARLRCSPMKGHSHVYWYRQLPEEGLKFMVYLQKENIIDESGMPKERFSAEFPKEGPSILRIQQVVRGDSAAYFCASSRGTGGYGYTFGSGTRLTVV.

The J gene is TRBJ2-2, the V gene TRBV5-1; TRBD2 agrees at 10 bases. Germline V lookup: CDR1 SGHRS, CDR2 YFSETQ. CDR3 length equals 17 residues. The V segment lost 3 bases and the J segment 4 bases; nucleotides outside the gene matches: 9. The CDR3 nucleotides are TGCGCCAGCAGCTGGGGTCTAGCGGGAGTTGGCACCGGGGAGCTGTTTTTT. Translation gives CASSWGLAGVGTGELFF.

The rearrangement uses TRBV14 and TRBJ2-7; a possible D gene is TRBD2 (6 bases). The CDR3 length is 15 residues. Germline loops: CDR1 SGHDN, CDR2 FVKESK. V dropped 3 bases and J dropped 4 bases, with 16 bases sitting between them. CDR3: CASSQINTGGYEQYF. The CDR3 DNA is TGTGCCAGCAGCCAGATAAACACAGGAGGGTACGAGCAGTACTTC.

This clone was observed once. The CDR3 DNA follows: TGTGCCTCGACCGAAGATAGCGGAAATCAGCCCCAGCATTTT. This codes for CASTEDSGNQPQHF. The gene calls are TRBV10-3 and TRBJ1-5; unclear D gene. This CDR3 is built from 14 residues. Germline CDR1 ENHRY, CDR2 SYGVKD. The germline V and J ends were trimmed by 11 bases and 4 bases, with 18 bases remaining between them.

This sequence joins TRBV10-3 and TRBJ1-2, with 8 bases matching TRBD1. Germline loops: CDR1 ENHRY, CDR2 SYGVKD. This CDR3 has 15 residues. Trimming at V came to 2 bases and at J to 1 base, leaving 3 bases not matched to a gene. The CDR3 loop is CAISETGQGNYGYTF. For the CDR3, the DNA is TGTGCCATCAGTGAGACCGGACAGGGTAACTATGGCTACACCTTC.

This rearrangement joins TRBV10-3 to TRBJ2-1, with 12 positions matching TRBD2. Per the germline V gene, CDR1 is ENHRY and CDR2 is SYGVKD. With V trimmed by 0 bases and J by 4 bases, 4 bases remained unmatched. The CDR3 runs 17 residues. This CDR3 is CAISESASGRAYNEQFF. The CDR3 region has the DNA TGTGCCATCAGTGAGTCGGCTAGCGGGAGGGCTTACAATGAGCAGTTCTTC.

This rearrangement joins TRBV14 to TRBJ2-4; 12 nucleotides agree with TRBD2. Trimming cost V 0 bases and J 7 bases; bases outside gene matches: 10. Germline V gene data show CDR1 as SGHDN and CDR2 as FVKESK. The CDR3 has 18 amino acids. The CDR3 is CASSQDLAGGPLRNIQYF. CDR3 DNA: TGTGCCAGCAGCCAAGATCTAGCGGGAGGGCCCCTAAGGAACATTCAGTACTTC.

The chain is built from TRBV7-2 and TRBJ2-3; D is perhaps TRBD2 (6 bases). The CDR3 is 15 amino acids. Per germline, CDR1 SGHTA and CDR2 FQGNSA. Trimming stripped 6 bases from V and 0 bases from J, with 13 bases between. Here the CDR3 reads CASRAKRASTDTQYF. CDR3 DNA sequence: TGTGCCAGCAGGGCAAAGCGGGCTAGCACAGATACGCAGTATTTT.

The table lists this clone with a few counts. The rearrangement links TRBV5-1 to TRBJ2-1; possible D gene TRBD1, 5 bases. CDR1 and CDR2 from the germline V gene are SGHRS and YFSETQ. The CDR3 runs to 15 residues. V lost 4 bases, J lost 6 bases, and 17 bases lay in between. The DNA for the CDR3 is TGCGCCAGCAGCCTCCCGGATGGGGCGTTCAATGAGCAGTTCTTC. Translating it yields CASSLPDGAFNEQFF.

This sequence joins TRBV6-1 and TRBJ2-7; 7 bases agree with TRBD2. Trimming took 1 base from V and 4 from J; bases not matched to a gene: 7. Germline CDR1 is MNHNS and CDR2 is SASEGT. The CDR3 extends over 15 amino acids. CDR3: CASSEGGGSPYEQYF. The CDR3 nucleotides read TGTGCCAGCAGTGAAGGGGGCGGGAGCCCTTACGAGCAGTACTTC.

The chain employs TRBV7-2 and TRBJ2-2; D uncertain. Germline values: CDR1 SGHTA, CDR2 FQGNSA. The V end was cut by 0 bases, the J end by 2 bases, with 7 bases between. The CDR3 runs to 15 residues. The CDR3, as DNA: TGTGCCAGCAGCTTAGCGCGTGTCAACACCGGGGAGCTGTTTTTT. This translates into CASSLARVNTGELFF. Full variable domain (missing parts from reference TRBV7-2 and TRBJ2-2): GAGVSQSPSNKVTEKGKDVELRCDPISGHTALYWYRQSLGQGLEFLIYFQGNSAPDKSGLPSDRFSAERTGGSVSTLTIQRTQQEDSAVYLCASSLARVNTGELFFGEGSRLTVL.